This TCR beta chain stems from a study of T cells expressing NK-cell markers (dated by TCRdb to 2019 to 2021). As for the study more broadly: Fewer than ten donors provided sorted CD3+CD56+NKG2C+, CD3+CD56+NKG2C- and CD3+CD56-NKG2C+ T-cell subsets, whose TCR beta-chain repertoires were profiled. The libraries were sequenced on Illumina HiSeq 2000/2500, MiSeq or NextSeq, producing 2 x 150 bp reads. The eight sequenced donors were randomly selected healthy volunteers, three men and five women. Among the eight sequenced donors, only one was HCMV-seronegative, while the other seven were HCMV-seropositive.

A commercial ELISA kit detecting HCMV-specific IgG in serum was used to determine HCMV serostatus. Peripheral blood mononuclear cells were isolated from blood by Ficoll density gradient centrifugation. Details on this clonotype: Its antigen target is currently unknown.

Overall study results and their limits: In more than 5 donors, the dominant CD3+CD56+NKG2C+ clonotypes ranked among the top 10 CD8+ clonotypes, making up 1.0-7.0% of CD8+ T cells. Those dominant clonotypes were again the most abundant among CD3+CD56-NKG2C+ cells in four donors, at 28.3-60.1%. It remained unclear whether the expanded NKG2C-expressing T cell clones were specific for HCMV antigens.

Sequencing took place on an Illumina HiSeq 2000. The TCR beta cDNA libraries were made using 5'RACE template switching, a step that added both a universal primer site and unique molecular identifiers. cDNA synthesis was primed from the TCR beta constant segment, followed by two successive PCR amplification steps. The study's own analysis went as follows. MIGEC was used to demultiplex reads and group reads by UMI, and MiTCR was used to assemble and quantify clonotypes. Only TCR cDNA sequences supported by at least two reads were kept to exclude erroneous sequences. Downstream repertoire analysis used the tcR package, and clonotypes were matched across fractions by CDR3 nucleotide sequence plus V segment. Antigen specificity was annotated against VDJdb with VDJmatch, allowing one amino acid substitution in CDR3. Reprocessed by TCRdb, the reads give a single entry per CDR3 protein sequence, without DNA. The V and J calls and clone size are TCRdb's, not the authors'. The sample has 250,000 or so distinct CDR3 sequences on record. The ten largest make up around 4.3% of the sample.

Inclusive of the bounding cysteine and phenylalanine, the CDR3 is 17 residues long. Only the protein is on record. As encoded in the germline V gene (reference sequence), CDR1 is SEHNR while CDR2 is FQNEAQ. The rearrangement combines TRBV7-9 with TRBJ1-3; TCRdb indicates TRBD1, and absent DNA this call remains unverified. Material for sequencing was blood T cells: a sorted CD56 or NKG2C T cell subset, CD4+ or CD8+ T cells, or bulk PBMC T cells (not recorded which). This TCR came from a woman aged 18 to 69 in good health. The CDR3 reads CASSVGSGQISGNTIYF.